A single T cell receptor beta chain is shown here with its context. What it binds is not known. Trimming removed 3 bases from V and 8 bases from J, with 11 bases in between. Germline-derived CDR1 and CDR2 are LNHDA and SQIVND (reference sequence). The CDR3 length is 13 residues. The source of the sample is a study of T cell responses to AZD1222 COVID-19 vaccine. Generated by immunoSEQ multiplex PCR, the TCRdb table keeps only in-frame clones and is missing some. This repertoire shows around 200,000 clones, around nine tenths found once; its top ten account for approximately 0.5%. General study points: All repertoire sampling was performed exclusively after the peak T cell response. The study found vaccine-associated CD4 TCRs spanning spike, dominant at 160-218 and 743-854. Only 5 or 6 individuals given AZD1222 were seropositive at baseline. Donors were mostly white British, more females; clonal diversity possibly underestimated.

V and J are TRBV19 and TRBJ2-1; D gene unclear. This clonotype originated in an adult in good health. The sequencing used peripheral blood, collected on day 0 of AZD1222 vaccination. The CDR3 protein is CASSIRTWDEQFF. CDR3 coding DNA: TGTGCCAGTAGTATTCGGACCTGGGATGAGCAGTTCTTC.